This T cell receptor (beta chain) stems from a study of blood T cell repertoires in COVID-19. For the study at large: Samples of COVID-19 (acute and convalescent) were obtained from the United States, Italy and Spain. Sample material is recorded as cDNA or gDNA derived from T cells, B-cell-depleted T cells, or PBMCs.

Sequencing used immunoSEQ multiplex PCR; TCRdb keeps in-frame clones, though not all of them. The sample includes 110,000 or so clones, 80% to 90% seen only once; the top ten take about 8%. The receptor was isolated from a man in his 70s who had recovered from COVID-19. Source material: peripheral blood.

CDR3: CASSLTGYYNEKLFF. CDR3 bases: TGTGCCAGCAGTCTGACAGGTTATTATAATGAAAAACTGTTTTTT. The chain is built from TRBV28 and TRBJ1-4; the D gene is possibly TRBD1 (6 bases). This CDR3 has 15 residues. V lost 5 bases, J lost 4 bases, and 14 bases lay in between. CDR1 is MDHEN and CDR2 is SYDVKM in the germline V gene.